These 14 T cell receptor beta chains share one sample of origin, sequenced in a study of response to subunit inactivated influenza vaccine. TCRdb analysed the RT-PCR reads with MiXCR anew, one entry per CDR3 protein. The table shows about 500,000 distinct CDR3 sequences, with approximately 16% occurring only once. Here the sequenced sample was CD4+ T cells sorted from PBMCs, taken about 24 months after vaccination. Receptors originate from a man aged 50-75 years who received an inactivated influenza vaccine.

This clonotype has a handful of counts. V and J are TRBV23-1 and TRBJ1-5; D unclear. TRBV23-1 is an ORF, with its function uncertain. Trimming removed 0 bases at V and 15 bases at J, with 12 bases between. The CDR3 spans 12 residues. CDR3 sequence: CASSQSPWTPHF. The CDR3 DNA sequence: TGCGCCAGCAGTCAATCCCCCTGGACGCCGCATTTT.

This clonotype was seen a few times. The chain is built from TRBV20-1 and TRBJ2-7; D ambiguous. This CDR3 has 12 residues. Germline-derived CDR1 and CDR2 are DFQATT and SNEGSKA (reference sequence). CDR3 sequence: CSVGRPLYEQYF. The CDR3, as DNA: TGCAGCGTCGGTCGTCCACTGTACGAGCAGTACTTC.

This clonotype was recorded many times. This rearrangement joins TRBV7-8 to TRBJ1-5; TRBD1 aligns across 9 bases. J gave up 4 bases and V 5 bases, and 6 bases lay outside the gene matches. There are 15 residues in the CDR3. The germline V gene encodes CDR1 SGHVS and CDR2 FQNEAQ. The CDR3 bases are TGTGCCAGCAGCGAAGGACAGGGGAGGAATCAGCCCCAGCATTTT. Translated, it gives CASSEGQGRNQPQHF. The whole variable domain, filled in from reference TRBV7-8 and TRBJ1-5, reads GAGVSQSPRYKVAKRGQDVALRCDPISGHVSLFWYQQALGQGPEFLTYFQNEAQLDKSGLPSDRFFAERPEGSVSTLKIQRTQQEDSAVYLCASSEGQGRNQPQHFGDGTRLSIL.

Ten or more counts support this clonotype. This rearrangement joins TRBV20-1 to TRBJ2-5; TRBD2 might be the D (6 bases). Germline CDR1 DFQATT, CDR2 SNEGSKA (reference sequence). The CDR3 consists of 15 residues. The ends were cut back, 1 base at V and 5 bases at J, with 17 bases in the middle. The CDR3 reads CSARGISGVDETQYF. CDR3 in DNA: TGCAGTGCTAGAGGTATTTCGGGAGTGGATGAGACCCAGTACTTC.

This clonotype was picked up a small number of times. The chain recombines TRBV20-1 with TRBJ2-7; a possible D gene is TRBD2 (6 bases). Germline CDR1 reads DFQATT; CDR2 reads SNEGSKA (reference sequence). The CDR3 is 12 amino acids. V lost 5 bases and J lost 4, with 12 bases in between. CDR3 coding DNA: TGCAGTGCTGGGACTCCTAAATACGAGCAGTACTTC. This translates into CSAGTPKYEQYF.

The V and J genes are TRBV28 and TRBJ1-2, with 8 nucleotides matching TRBD1. The V segment lost 6 bases and the J segment 8 bases; nucleotides outside the gene matches: 8. This CDR3 contains 13 residues. Germline V lookup: CDR1 MDHEN, CDR2 SYDVKM. The CDR3 bases are TGTGCCAGCAGACGTCAGGGGGCAGGGGGCTACACCTTC. As protein: CASRRQGAGGYTF.

This clonotype was counted only a few times. J is TRBJ1-4 and V is TRBV28; a possible D gene is TRBD1 (5 bases). The CDR3 extends over 14 amino acids. V was cut by 3 bases and J by 8 bases, with 13 bases left in between. Germline CDR1 and CDR2: MDHEN and SYDVKM. The CDR3 is CASSLEGPYEKLFF. The CDR3 coding sequence is TGTGCCAGCAGTTTGGAGGGGCCCTACGAAAAACTGTTTTTT.

In nucleotides, the CDR3 is TGCAGTGCTAGCCCTCAAATAGCGGCCCAAGAGACCCAGTACTTC. Translated, it gives CSASPQIAAQETQYF. The V gene is TRBV20-1, the J gene TRBJ2-5; possible D gene TRBD2, 6 bases. CDR1 is DFQATT, CDR2 SNEGSKA, per germline (reference sequence). Trimming left V 3 bases short and J 1 base short, with 15 bases between. CDR3 length: 15 residues.

At least ten counts were recorded for this clonotype. The CDR3 sequence: CASSAGLASAYKGDEQFF. CDR3 in DNA: TGTGCCAGCAGCGCGGGACTAGCGTCGGCTTACAAGGGAGATGAGCAGTTCTTC. The chain is built from TRBV9 and TRBJ2-1; 10 bases are a match to TRBD2. Germline V CDR1 and CDR2: SGDLS, YYNGEE. V lost 3 bases to trimming and J lost 8 bases; unmatched junction nucleotides: 17. The CDR3 is 18 amino acids.

This clonotype has more than one count but fewer than ten. This chain connects TRBV28 to TRBJ2-2; unclear D gene. The germline gives CDR1 MDHEN, CDR2 SYDVKM. The V gene lost 3 bases and the J gene lost 5 bases, with 13 bases spanning the gap. The CDR3 runs to 15 residues. CDR3 residues: CASSFQNGGTGELFF. The CDR3 coding sequence is TGTGCCAGCAGTTTTCAGAACGGTGGGACCGGGGAGCTGTTTTTT.

The V call is TRBV4-1, the J call TRBJ2-5; TRBD2 agrees at 7 bases. V lost 1 base, J lost 7 bases, and 12 bases stayed unmatched. The germline gives CDR1 MGHRA, CDR2 YSYEKL. The CDR3 runs to 16 residues. The CDR3, as DNA: TGCGCCAGCAGCCAAGCAGCGGGGAGGTCCCAGGGGACCCAGTACTTC. Amino acid sequence: CASSQAAGRSQGTQYF.

This clonotype appeared many times. The rearrangement joins TRBV12-3 or TRBV12-4 to TRBJ2-1; D not resolved. The CDR3 is 13 residues long. V was trimmed by 1 base and J by 5 bases, leaving 6 bases between them. CDR3 nucleotides: TGTGCCAGCAGTTTAGTGTCCGACAATGAGCAGTTCTTC. Residues: CASSLVSDNEQFF.

V gene TRBV5-1 combines with J gene TRBJ2-7; D may be TRBD2 (5 bases). Trimming removed 2 bases at V and 0 bases at J, with 9 bases between. This CDR3 is built from 14 residues. Germline V gene lookup returns CDR1 SGHRS and CDR2 YFSETQ. The CDR3 here is CASSFLASSYEQYF. The CDR3 nucleotides are TGCGCCAGCAGCTTTCTAGCCAGCTCCTACGAGCAGTACTTC.

The rearrangement links TRBV3-1 to TRBJ2-7, with 7 bases fitting TRBD2. Unmatched junction bases numbered 2, after V lost 4 bases and J lost 2 bases. This CDR3 has 13 amino acids. Germline CDR1 and CDR2: LGHDT and YNNKEL (reference sequence). CDR3 sequence: CASSRSGAYEQYF. In DNA, the CDR3 is TGTGCCAGCAGCCGAAGCGGGGCCTACGAGCAGTACTTC.